The rows below give T cell receptor beta chains drawn from one sample of a study of shared clonotypes between healthy human individuals. Sequencing used immunoSEQ multiplex PCR; TCRdb keeps in-frame clones, though not all of them. The table has hundreds of thousands of clones, approximately 95% seen once. Sequencing input: naive CD8+ T cells sorted from blood. The receptor set was obtained from a woman in her thirties in good health. Each CDR3 is given with its conserved first and last residue. D genes are given only for firm matches. Size values are once, few and many counts, or a class for expanded clones, and some rows have none.

>.|TRBJ2-1|TRBV19|.
CASSNTGRDEQFF
TGTGCCAGTAGTAACACAGGGAGGGATGAGCAGTTCTTC
>TRBD2|TRBJ2-7|TRBV19|.
CASSSGSSYEQYF
TGTGCCAGTAGTAGCGGGAGTAGCTACGAGCAGTACTTC
>.|TRBJ1-1|TRBV27|.
CASSLAGPGNLRRGTEAFF
TGTGCCAGCAGTTTGGCGGGACCGGGAAATCTGCGACGAGGCACTGAAGCTTTCTTT
>.|TRBJ2-7|TRBV4-1|once
CASSQDGPGSYEQYF
TGCGCCAGCAGCCAAGATGGTCCTGGATCCTACGAGCAGTACTTC
>.|TRBJ2-2|TRBV5-6|.
CASSPVHNTGELFF
TGTGCCAGCAGCCCTGTTCATAACACCGGGGAGCTGTTTTTT
>.|TRBJ1-1|TRBV5-6|.
CASSGGYPNTEAFF
TGTGCCAGCAGCGGCGGTTATCCGAACACTGAAGCTTTCTTT
>.|TRBJ2-7|TRBV7-2|.
CASSSGRAGRSPYEQYF
TGTGCCAGCAGCTCCGGAAGGGCTGGGCGGAGCCCCTACGAGCAGTACTTC
>TRBD2|TRBJ2-3|TRBV15|.
CATSVSGSTDTQYF
TGTGCCACCAGCGTTAGCGGGAGCACAGATACGCAGTATTTT
>.|TRBJ1-1|TRBV29-1|once
CSQYSPGVTEAFF
TGCAGCCAATACTCACCAGGGGTCACTGAAGCTTTCTTT
>TRBD2|TRBJ2-3|TRBV7-9|.
CASSSGGEGLSTDTQYF
TGTGCCAGCAGCTCCGGCGGGGAGGGACTTAGCACAGATACGCAGTATTTT
>.|TRBJ1-2|TRBV5-1|.
CASSFGTNYGYTF
TGCGCCAGCAGCTTCGGCACTAACTATGGCTACACCTTC
>.|TRBJ1-2|TRBV14|.
CASSPGPGYGYTF
TGTGCCAGCAGCCCGGGACCGGGCTATGGCTACACCTTC
>.|TRBJ1-2|TRBV10-3|.
CASVGQGWFLF
TGTGCCAGTGTCGGACAAGGCTGGTTCCTCTTC
>.|TRBJ2-7|TRBV6-1|.
CASSEAPVGNEQYF
TGTGCCAGCAGTGAAGCGCCGGTTGGAAACGAGCAGTACTTC
>TRBD1|TRBJ2-3|TRBV28|.
CASSLDHRGDTQYF
TGTGCCAGCAGTTTAGACCACAGGGGAGATACGCAGTATTTT
>.|TRBJ2-1|TRBV5-4|.
CASSSDSYNEQFF
TGTGCCAGCAGCTCTGACTCCTACAATGAGCAGTTCTTC
>.|TRBJ1-5|TRBV11-3|.
CASSSSGDSNQPQHF
TGTGCCAGCAGCTCCAGCGGGGACAGCAATCAGCCCCAGCATTTT
>TRBD1|TRBJ1-1|TRBV30|.
CASDRGRAEAFF
TGTGCCTCCGACAGGGGGCGGGCTGAAGCTTTCTTT
>.|TRBJ2-7|TRBV21-1|.
CASSISLGEQYF
TGTGCCAGCAGCATTTCTCTGGGCGAGCAGTACTTC
>TRBD2|TRBJ2-7|TRBV4-1|.
CASSQGLASYEQYF
TGCGCCAGCAGCCAAGGACTAGCGTCCTACGAGCAGTACTTC
>.|TRBJ2-3|TRBV27|.
CASSPMPVDTQYF
TGTGCCAGCAGTCCCATGCCGGTAGATACGCAGTATTTT
>.|TRBJ2-7|TRBV5-4|.
CASSLGLGGGNRQYF
TGTGCCAGCAGCTTGGGTCTAGGGGGCGGGAATCGGCAGTACTTC
>TRBD2|TRBJ2-7|TRBV5-6|.
CASSSAWGTSGYGQYF
TGTGCCAGCAGCTCAGCTTGGGGGACTAGCGGTTACGGGCAGTACTTC
>.|TRBJ2-7|TRBV28|.
CASGGSSYEQYF
TGTGCCAGCGGGGGATCATCCTACGAGCAGTACTTC
>.|TRBJ1-1|TRBV28|.
CASSFRPADTEAFF
TGTGCCAGCAGTTTCCGTCCGGCGGACACTGAAGCTTTCTTT
>.|TRBJ2-7|TRBV5-4|.
CASSLFYEQYF
TGTGCCAGCAGCTTGTTCTACGAGCAGTACTTC